This TCR beta chain was documented in a study of cytomegalovirus exposure and HLA in healthy donors (dated by TCRdb to about 2017). Broadly, across the study: An earlier analysis of approximately 550 of the donors reported 250 to 300 Gb of sequence data and 100 million to 140 million unique TCR beta sequences from 190 million or so T cells. An early release that covered approximately 600 HLA-typed donors contained approximately 300 gigabases of sequencing data and tens of millions of unique TCR sequences. Of the approximately 400 genotyped donors, roughly 80% fell in the genetic ancestry cluster associated with self-reported Caucasian donors. The study was designed to test whether signatures of past pathogen exposure could be identified by cataloging public T cell receptors. Using immunosequencing, the study profiled T cell repertoires from 640 or so subjects and related those repertoires to cytomegalovirus serostatus. In addition to the first cohort of 666 subjects, a separate validation cohort of around 110 different subjects was used. To predict cytomegalovirus infection status, the study brought together high-throughput TCR immunosequencing, statistical association of individual TCRs with disease status, and machine learning. In a later analysis, previously published TCR beta repertoires from 666 donors were re-analyzed and high-resolution HLA genotyping was added so that TCR occurrence patterns could be studied. Rather than drawing on any new phenotypic data, the later analysis identified candidate immune exposures from TCR beta sequences and the way those sequences occurred across donors. In an earlier analysis of 587 of the donors, high-throughput TCR beta sequencing was used to judge whether each TCR beta V gene segment behaved as functional or pseudogenic. Donor age, sex, ethnicity and CMV serostatus were compiled together with the repertoire data. Genome-wide SNP genotypes for about 65% of the roughly 670 donors were used in a later genetic analysis, which treated that subset as a discovery cohort. Every repertoire in the discovery cohort had been generated on one and the same sequencing platform. HLA typing covered class I and class II loci at four-digit resolution. The number of donors typed differed by locus, with roughly 620-630 for A, B, C, DRB1 and DQB1, more than 500 for DQA1, nearly 610 for DPA1, and 472 for DPB1. Four or five DR-DQ haplotypes were treated as single units for association and clustering because of strong linkage in the cohort. On average, around 240,000 unique TCR beta nucleotide sequences were sequenced per donor among 300 to 500 genotyped donors of the cohort, with approximately 18% of those sequences being non-productive.

In total, fewer than 750 healthy bone marrow donors made up the cohort. At the time of sampling, all cohort members were nominally healthy, though unrecorded immune exposures were likely present. The donor tested CMV seropositive, placing the donor among the 310 or so seropositive members of the cohort. Every donor gave a peripheral blood sample, and the peripheral blood mononuclear cells from that sample were used for TCR beta sequencing. Genomic DNA was extracted from the blood cell samples with the Qiagen DNeasy Blood Extraction Kit. Broader findings and caveats from the paper: A later genetic analysis associated a missense DCLRE1C variant with V-gene and J-gene trimming of TCR beta chains, and an independent cohort replicated the association. Three of the identified cytomegalovirus-associated TCR beta chains were confirmed in vitro to be specific for cytomegalovirus antigens. A further reported finding was that TCR beta sequences accurately predicted the HLA-A and HLA-B alleles for most subjects in the first cohort. Immune exposure information for the cohort was limited to CMV serostatus. A cluster of highly shared sequence variants was judged likely to represent a technical artifact of the sequencing pipeline. It was suggested by the authors that the approach could potentially be generalized to other disease states and immunological phenotypes. A later analysis found that TCR association rates varied across HLA loci, with DRB1 alleles showing the most associated TCRs and HLA-C alleles the fewest. Broadly in line with IMGT annotations, most TCR beta V segments showed up in productive rearrangements about 87% or about 30% of the time in an earlier analysis of 587 of the donors. The earlier analysis of 587 of the donors excluded around 17 rarely observed V segments, including chromosome 9 orphons, because counts were too low. A later analysis associated around 16,000 TCR beta sequences with specific HLA alleles at a false discovery rate of 0.05. In a later analysis, most CMV-associated TCR beta chains were found to appear HLA-restricted, with HLA associations seemingly driven largely by CMV exposure. When HLA alleles, especially DR and DQ, strongly co-occurred, TCR associations were difficult to assign to individual alleles. Roughly uniform sequencing depth across donors was assumed in presence/absence analyses, although this assumption may not hold. Linkage disequilibrium might explain the correlated functional status among segregating V segments, but an unknown experimental factor could not be excluded. Several of the top co-occurrence clusters appeared to be linked to parvovirus B19, influenza, CMV and Epstein-Barr virus, according to a later analysis. Across donors, most TCR sequences were observed very rarely, whereas some public TCRs were present in many individuals. Only TCR beta chains were sequenced in this cohort, and the absence of alpha or paired-chain data limited detectable features. A total of 164 TCR beta chains were listed by the study as associated with cytomegalovirus. Because HLA typing was unavailable for some donors at each locus, only the typed subset was used in association tests. The classifier was reported to diagnose cytomegalovirus status with high specificity and sensitivity in both the original cohort and the validation cohort. In a later genetic analysis, fewer N-insertions in productive TCRs were reported among donors in an Asian-associated ancestry cluster than the roughly 700-donor mean. Compared with equally common non-associated chains, HLA-associated TCR beta chains in a later analysis were more clonally expanded and had lower generation probabilities.

Note on this clone: No cognate antigen has been identified for it. The record has no base qualities; no much larger clone is one base away.

Libraries came from the immunoSEQ multiplex PCR assay. A mixture of 60 forward primers for TCR Vbeta segments and 13 reverse primers for TCR Jbeta segments was used in the multiplex PCR. Amplification of the CDR3 region of rearranged TCR beta genes was performed with a multiplex PCR assay on genomic DNA. The amplified TCR beta libraries were sequenced on the Illumina HiSeq System as 87-base-pair reads. In the original analysis: Across the roughly 670 repertoires, a later analysis counted tens of millions of unique TCR beta chains, approximately 12 million of which were shared by at least two donors. Raw reads were error-corrected and collapsed into unique sequences with a nearest-neighbor algorithm that merged closely related sequences to remove PCR and sequencing errors. Alignment of CDR3 sequences to IMGT reference sequences was used to assign V, D and J gene segments. For a sequence to be retained, a match of at least six nucleotides was required to both a V gene segment and a J gene segment. Rearrangements were classified as productive when the CDR3 lacked stop codons and remained in frame with V and J, and all other rearrangements were classified as non-productive. CDR3 was defined by IMGT convention, running from the second conserved V-encoded cysteine to the conserved J-encoded phenylalanine. Sequences without an unambiguous match to a single V gene segment were excluded from the earlier analysis of almost 600 of the donors. An earlier analysis of several hundred of the donors classified V segments as functional when productive rearrangements were above 56.7% and as segregating when the standard deviation between donors was above 5%. A statistical classification framework was developed to diagnose cytomegalovirus status using the catalog of TCR beta chain sequences. A later analysis assigned V and J genes by comparing TCR nucleotide sequences with IMGT/GENE-DB human TR gene sequences. In a later analysis, CDR3 sequences and most-parsimonious VDJ recombination scenarios were assigned using the TCRdist pipeline. In a later analysis, each TCR beta chain was defined by its CDR3 amino acid sequence together with its V-gene family, and reads lacking a unique V-gene family were excluded. To address suspected cross-contamination and a sequencing artifact, a later analysis removed around 600 highly shared, low-generation-probability nucleotide sequences. For each public chain, a later analysis derived a clonal expansion index from normalized ranks of inferred template counts within each repertoire. Generation probabilities in a later analysis came from a VDJ recombination model fitted to out-of-frame rearrangements, and those results were checked against IGoR. In a later analysis, TCR-TCR, TCR-HLA and TCR-CMV co-occurrence was scored with hypergeometric tests, and a repertoire-size bias correction was applied to TCR pairs. A later analysis estimated false discovery rates by permuting HLA or CMV assignments 20 times. In a later analysis, co-occurring TCRs were grouped using DBSCAN, and TCRdist sequence similarity was added for clustering within HLA-allele-positive subsets. Repertoires with fewer than 30,000 or more than 120,000 public chains were left out of co-occurrence clustering, as were a handful of repertoires with anomalous nucleotide sharing. TCRdb re-hosts the immuneACCESS table, in-frame sequences only. Its copies lack some clones; in the studies checked, an unresolved V gene accounts for under half of them, and the cause for the rest is not known. V, J and clone size were drawn from that table, and D and trimming were deduced from the DNA. Counted in this sample were 85,000 to 110,000 clones; roughly 77% of them appeared once. The ten largest clones capture 10% of the sample.

This clonotype was obtained from a woman younger than 30 in good health and CMV-seropositive. Sequenced sample: PBMCs.

Read as DNA, the sequence is TGTGCCAGCAGCCAAGTTGGGGCCGGATACACCATATATTTT. Translation gives CASSQVGAGYTIYF. This chain is built from TRBV14 and TRBJ1-3; the D gene is perhaps TRBD1, from 5 matching bases. V and J lose 1 base and 8 bases, and a span of 12 bases separates them. The CDR3 measures 14 amino acids from cysteine to phenylalanine. Only the CDR3 region is kept as DNA, spanning 42 bases read in frame from base 1. From a lookup of the germline V gene, CDR1 and CDR2 are SGHDN and FVKESK.